These 12 T cell receptor beta chains were sequenced from one sample in a study of blood T cell repertoires in COVID-19. Assay: immunoSEQ multiplex PCR; the TCRdb copy retains only in-frame clones and omits some. The table has about 120,000 clones, nearly 90% seen once. Sequencing was done on a sample of peripheral blood. The source of these receptors is a woman aged 55-69 years with COVID-19, enrolled during active disease.

The chain uses TRBV11-2 and TRBJ2-7, with 12 nucleotides matching TRBD1. The CDR3 has 16 residues. CDR1 SGHAT and CDR2 FQNNGV come from the germline V gene. The V gene end was trimmed by 1 base and the J gene end by 3 bases; junction bases not matched to a gene: 4. DNA of the CDR3: TGTGCCAGCAGCTTAGCCGGGACAGGGGGCCTCTACGAGCAGTACTTC. Amino acids: CASSLAGTGGLYEQYF. Full variable domain (missing parts from reference TRBV11-2 and TRBJ2-7): EAGVAQSPRYKIIEKRQSVAFWCNPISGHATLYWYQQILGQGPKLLIQFQNNGVVDDSQLPKDRFSAERLKGVDSTLKIQPAKLEDSAVYLCASSLAGTGGLYEQYFGPGTRLTVT.

The chain joins TRBV9 to TRBJ1-6; tentatively, D is TRBD1 (5 bases). The length of the CDR3 is 14 residues. Trimming removed 3 bases at V and 3 bases at J, with 7 bases between. The germline V gene has CDR1 SGDLS and CDR2 YYNGEE. CDR3 sequence: CASSADSYNSPLHF. CDR3 bases: TGTGCCAGCAGCGCTGACAGCTATAATTCACCCCTCCACTTT.

This clone was picked up a small number of times. The V gene is TRBV7-8, the J gene TRBJ2-3, with 10 nucleotides matching TRBD1. Germline CDR1 is SGHVS and CDR2 is FQNEAQ. V dropped 1 base and J dropped 3; count of bases not matched to a gene: 7. The CDR3 contains 17 residues. CDR3 region: CASSLVPGQGSTDTQYF. Written as DNA, the CDR3 is TGTGCCAGCAGCTTAGTCCCGGGACAGGGGTCAACAGATACGCAGTATTTT.

V gene TRBV10-3 combines with J gene TRBJ1-2; D is possibly TRBD1 (6 bases). Germline CDR1 is ENHRY and CDR2 is SYGVKD. CDR3 size: 13 residues. The germline V and J ends were trimmed by 8 bases and 4 bases, with 14 bases remaining between them. The CDR3 reads CAIFVSGVYGYTF. CDR3 DNA: TGTGCCATCTTTGTTTCAGGGGTCTATGGCTACACCTTC.

The chain recombines TRBV2 with TRBJ2-1; D might be TRBD2 (6 bases). Germline V gives CDR1 SNHLY, CDR2 FYNNEI. This CDR3 is built from 13 residues. Trimming removed 8 bases from V and 4 bases from J, with 12 bases in between. CDR3 amino acids: CASRGTRYNEQFF. CDR3 sequence (DNA): TGTGCCAGCCGGGGGACCAGATACAATGAGCAGTTCTTC.

The genes are TRBV11-2 and TRBJ2-3; unclear D gene. Trimming stripped 0 bases from V and 0 bases from J, with 7 bases between. The CDR3 spans 15 residues. Per germline, CDR1 SGHAT and CDR2 FQNNGV. The CDR3 nucleotides read TGTGCCAGCAGCTTAGATCCCTTTAGCACAGATACGCAGTATTTT. Its translation is CASSLDPFSTDTQYF.

The rearrangement joins TRBV6-2 or TRBV6-3 to TRBJ1-4, with no clear D. The germline gives CDR1 MNHEY, CDR2 SVGEGT. The CDR3 totals 11 residues. V lost 5 bases, J lost 6 bases, and 4 bases lay in between. In DNA form, the CDR3 reads TGTGCCAGCAGTCGGGATGAAAAACTGTTTTTT. The encoded protein is CASSRDEKLFF.

V usage is TRBV6-2 or TRBV6-3 and J usage is TRBJ2-4, with D possibly being TRBD1 (6 bases). V was pared by 2 bases and J by 2 bases, with 10 bases between. The CDR3 runs 15 residues. Germline assignment: CDR1 MNHEY and CDR2 SVGEGT. Written as DNA, the CDR3 is TGTGCCAGCAGTTACGCAGGGGCATCCAAAAACATTCAGTACTTC. Amino acid sequence: CASSYAGASKNIQYF.

The chain uses TRBV7-9 and TRBJ1-4; no definite D call. The germline V gene has CDR1 SEHNR and CDR2 FQNEAQ (reference sequence). Trimming shortened V by 5 bases and J by 10 bases, and 14 bases separated the two germline ends. This CDR3 has 13 amino acids. CDR3 residues: CASSPTGSTKLFF. Here the CDR3 DNA reads TGTGCCAGCAGCCCGACCGGGAGTACAAAACTGTTTTTT.

The chain combines TRBV25-1 with TRBJ1-4, with TRBD1 identical over 9 bases. The CDR3 sequence is 14 residues long. Germline values: CDR1 MGHDK, CDR2 SYGVNS. The trim removed 3 bases at V and 10 bases at J, leaving 6 bases unmatched. DNA for the CDR3: TGTGCCAGCAGTGAGGGGGGGGGACAGGGAAAACTGTTTTTT. Translated: CASSEGGGQGKLFF.

The chain is built from TRBV18 and TRBJ2-1; D is possibly TRBD2 (5 bases). From germline, CDR1 is KGHSH and CDR2 LQKENI. This CDR3 is 16 amino acids long. The V and J ends lost 8 bases and 0 bases respectively, with 17 bases between them. CDR3 sequence reads: CASQAEIVRSYNEQFF. For the CDR3, the DNA is TGTGCCAGCCAAGCGGAAATAGTACGCTCCTACAATGAGCAGTTCTTC.

The gene calls are TRBV19 and TRBJ2-7; perhaps TRBD2 as D (5 bases). Germline V lookup: CDR1 LNHDA, CDR2 SQIVND (reference sequence). The ends were cut back, 2 bases at V and 6 bases at J, with 11 bases in the middle. CDR3 length equals 13 residues. The CDR3 spells CASSISGLGEQYF. The DNA for the CDR3 is TGTGCCAGTAGTATATCGGGATTGGGCGAGCAGTACTTC.